This paragraph reports one T cell receptor beta chain. Germline values: CDR1 ENHRY, CDR2 SYGVKD. Trimming pared 7 bases from V and 4 bases from J, leaving 17 bases between. The CDR3 has 14 residues. The sample is drawn from a study of blood T cell repertoires in COVID-19. This table comes from immunoSEQ multiplex PCR, and its TCRdb copy is limited to in-frame clones, with some not included. The sample has 80,000 to 100,000 clones, 75% to 90% seen once. The chain joins TRBV10-3 to TRBJ2-7; maybe TRBD1 (5 bases). Sequenced input: peripheral blood. The source is a human donor with active COVID-19. The donor label of this sample is uncertain. The CDR3 nucleotides read TGTGCCATCACTCATTCTGCTCAGGGATACGAGCAGTACTTC. Its protein is CAITHSAQGYEQYF.